The next 26 T cell receptor beta chains were all read from a single sample in a study of beta chain features in type 1 diabetes. These receptors' antigens are unknown. Study-wide points: Shortening of TCRB CDR3s, moderate but significant, appeared in all four CD4+ subsets of Type 1 diabetes patients.

The whole isolated RNA underwent reverse transcription, so sequencing captured expressed TCRB transcripts. Measured with immunoSEQ multiplex PCR; TCRdb has only the in-frame clones, and not every one. The sample has some 360,000 clones, 8.5% to 10% seen once. The sequenced material came from central memory CD4+ T cells from blood. These receptors originate from a man aged 30 to 45 with type 1 diabetes.

The chain is built from TRBV11-2 and TRBJ1-1; D uncertain. Germline V lookup: CDR1 SGHAT, CDR2 FQNNGV. Trimming removed 3 bases at V and 5 bases at J, with 10 bases between. CDR3 size: 13 residues. CDR3 coding DNA: TGTGCCAGCAGCTTCAATGGGCGGACTGAAGCTTTCTTT. It yields the protein CASSFNGRTEAFF.

This clone was counted between two and nine times. V gene TRBV4-1 combines with J gene TRBJ1-5; D is undetermined. V gave up 0 bases and J gave up 6 bases, with 6 bases separating them. Germline loops: CDR1 MGHRA, CDR2 YSYEKL. The CDR3 is made up of 13 amino acids. The CDR3 loop is CASSQDLVQPQHF. CDR3 nucleotide sequence: TGCGCCAGCAGCCAAGATTTGGTTCAGCCCCAGCATTTT.

This clone was observed at least ten times. This rearrangement joins TRBV28 to TRBJ1-1; TRBD1 matches 7 bases. The germline gives CDR1 MDHEN, CDR2 SYDVKM. Losses at the gene ends were 2 bases for V and 11 bases for J; bases not matched to a gene: 8. The CDR3 length is 13 residues. CDR3 protein: CASSLNEGQRAFF. DNA of the CDR3: TGTGCCAGCAGTTTAAATGAGGGACAGAGGGCTTTCTTT. Using reference TRBV28 and TRBJ1-1 for the parts outside the CDR3, the full variable domain is DVKVTQSSRYLVKRTGEKVFLECVQDMDHENMFWYRQDPGLGLRLIYFSYDVKMKEKGDIPEGYSVSREKKERFSLILESASTNQTSMYLCASSLNEGQRAFFGQGTRLTVV.

This clone has more than one count but fewer than ten. J is TRBJ2-6 and V is TRBV7-9; D is perhaps TRBD1 (6 bases). The CDR3 spans 17 residues. The V and J ends lost 5 bases and 1 base respectively, with 15 bases between them. CDR1 is SEHNR, CDR2 FQNEAQ, per germline (reference sequence). Written as DNA, the CDR3 is TGTGCCAGCAGCCCTCTCAGGGGAACTTCTGGGGCCAACGTCCTGACTTTC. Amino acid sequence: CASSPLRGTSGANVLTF. The full variable domain, with the rest looked up from reference TRBV7-9 and TRBJ2-6, is DTGVSQNPRHKITKRGQNVTFRCDPISEHNRLYWYRQTLGQGPEFLTYFQNEAQLEKSRLLSDRFSAERPKGSFSTLEIQRTEQGDSAMYLCASSPLRGTSGANVLTFGAGSRLTVL.

The table lists this clone with many counts. The chain links TRBV6-1 to TRBJ2-6, with TRBD1 identical over 9 bases. CDR3 length: 17 residues. Germline values: CDR1 MNHNS, CDR2 SASEGT. Trimming cost V 2 bases and J 1 base; bases outside gene matches: 3. The CDR3 sequence is CASSELGTGSGANVLTF. CDR3 DNA sequence: TGTGCCAGCAGTGAATTAGGGACAGGGTCTGGGGCCAACGTCCTGACTTTC.

Only a few counts were recorded for this clone. The chain couples TRBV19 to TRBJ2-7, with TRBD1 matching 8 bases. V was pared by 5 bases and J by 1 base, with 10 bases of the junction left unmatched. There are 16 residues in the CDR3. Per the germline V gene, CDR1 is LNHDA and CDR2 is SQIVND (reference sequence). The chain's CDR3 is CASSYGTGGGSYEQYF. DNA of the CDR3: TGTGCCAGTAGTTACGGGACAGGCGGCGGGTCCTACGAGCAGTACTTC.

V is TRBV27 and J is TRBJ1-2; D unresolved. The CDR3 extends over 12 amino acids. Germline V gene sequence: CDR1 MNHEY, CDR2 SMNVEV (reference sequence). Trimming pared 3 bases from V and 8 bases from J, leaving 10 bases between. The CDR3 loop reads CASSFRTDGYTF. The CDR3 DNA follows: TGTGCCAGCAGTTTTAGGACCGACGGCTACACCTTC.

The V and J genes are TRBV28 and TRBJ2-7; 9 nucleotides line up with TRBD1. CDR3 length: 16 residues. CDR1 is MDHEN and CDR2 is SYDVKM in the germline V gene. The ends lost 5 bases at V and 4 bases at J; junction bases unmatched: 12. This CDR3 is CASSRVSHRGQYEQYF. For the CDR3, the DNA is TGTGCCAGCAGTCGAGTCTCCCACAGGGGGCAGTACGAGCAGTACTTC.

This clone has more than one count but fewer than ten. The chain combines TRBV6-5 with TRBJ2-2; D uncertain. Per germline, CDR1 MNHEY and CDR2 SVGAGI. This CDR3 has 15 amino acids. V was shortened by 0 bases and J by 7 bases, with 12 bases between the two germline ends. The CDR3 sequence is CASSYSMASGGELFF. The CDR3 coding sequence is TGTGCCAGCAGTTACTCGATGGCTAGTGGCGGGGAGCTGTTTTTT.

Ten or more counts support this clone. The V call is TRBV19, the J call TRBJ1-5; D gene unclear. Germline lookup yields CDR1 LNHDA and CDR2 SQIVND (reference sequence). Trimming left V 2 bases short and J 5 bases short, with 13 bases between. The CDR3 extends over 15 amino acids. CDR3 protein: CASSISRAGYQPQHF. The CDR3 nucleotides read TGTGCCAGTAGTATAAGTCGGGCAGGCTATCAGCCCCAGCATTTT.

This clone was observed a handful of times. The chain links TRBV6-1 to TRBJ1-5; TRBD1 matches at 11 bases. Germline V gene lookup returns CDR1 MNHNS and CDR2 SASEGT. V lost 9 bases and J lost 7; bases outside the gene matches: 11. The CDR3 consists of 15 residues. CDR3: CASQTGTGGRQPQHF. The CDR3 nucleotides read TGTGCCAGTCAAACCGGGACAGGGGGAAGGCAGCCCCAGCATTTT.

The genes are TRBV30 and TRBJ2-3, with D unclear. In germline, CDR1 is GTSNPN, CDR2 SVGIG (reference sequence). V lost 8 bases and J lost 0, with 15 bases in between. The CDR3 has 14 amino acids. CDR3 residues: CALGPTGSTDTQYF. Here the CDR3 DNA reads TGTGCCCTTGGGCCTACGGGCAGCACAGATACGCAGTATTTT.

This clone was counted many times. The V call is TRBV7-9, the J call TRBJ2-4, with D unclear. Trimming removed 3 bases at V and 9 bases at J, with 12 bases between. This CDR3 contains 13 residues. Germline CDR1 is SEHNR and CDR2 is FQNEAQ (reference sequence). CDR3 amino acids: CASSFTSQGIQYF. CDR3 nucleotide sequence: TGTGCCAGCAGCTTTACTTCGCAAGGCATTCAGTACTTC.

The J gene is TRBJ2-7, the V gene TRBV27; TRBD1 agrees at 8 bases. The CDR3 consists of 12 residues. CDR1 is MNHEY and CDR2 is SMNVEV in the germline V gene (reference sequence). Trimming cost V 5 bases and J 4 bases; bases outside gene matches: 1. The CDR3 bases are TGTGCCAGCAGTCAGGGGGCGTACGAGCAGTACTTC. Translated: CASSQGAYEQYF.

This clone was recorded at least ten times. The chain has TRBV5-4 and TRBJ2-1, with no clear D. This CDR3 has 14 residues. V lost 6 bases to trimming and J lost 4 bases, with 14 bases between them. Germline V gives CDR1 SGHNT, CDR2 YYREEE (reference sequence). This chain's CDR3 is CASTDTDGYNEQFF. CDR3 nucleotides: TGTGCCAGCACCGATACCGACGGATACAATGAGCAGTTCTTC.

This clone was counted a few times. This chain joins TRBV6-5 and TRBJ2-1; 8 bases map to TRBD2. The germline gives CDR1 MNHEY, CDR2 SVGAGI. The CDR3 is 15 amino acids. V was clipped by 4 bases and J by 10 bases; unmatched bases: 12. In DNA, the CDR3 is TGTGCCAGCAGTTCTCCCGGGACTAGTGGAATAGAGCAGTTCTTC. This translates into CASSSPGTSGIEQFF.

This clone was seen more than once but under ten times. This chain joins TRBV28 and TRBJ1-1; 9 positions match TRBD1. With 2 bases clipped from V and 14 bases from J, the junction kept 9 bases outside the gene matches. Germline assignment: CDR1 MDHEN and CDR2 SYDVKM. The CDR3 contains 13 residues. Here the CDR3 reads CASSLHPGQGFFF. DNA of the CDR3: TGTGCCAGCAGTTTACATCCGGGACAGGGTTTCTTCTTT.

The rearrangement joins TRBV7-2 to TRBJ2-2, with 10 nucleotides matching TRBD1. V lost 2 bases and J lost 7; bases outside the gene matches: 4. The V gene's germline CDR1 is SGHTA and CDR2 FQGNSA. The CDR3 runs 15 residues. The CDR3 DNA reads TGTGCCAGCAGCTTAATGGGACAGGGGAGCGGGGAGCTGTTTTTT. Its translation is CASSLMGQGSGELFF.

Details on this clone: Germline is not matched at one junction end, which may reflect a read error. The chain has TRBV4-1 and TRBJ2-4; D gene uncertain. CDR1 is MGHRA, CDR2 YSYEKL, per germline. The CDR3 runs to 15 residues. The CDR3 DNA reads TGTGCCAGCAGCTTGGCGTCCGAAGCCAAAAACATTCAGTACTTC. The encoded protein is CASSLASEAKNIQYF.

The chain combines TRBV6-6 with TRBJ2-4; the D gene is possibly TRBD2 (6 bases). V shed 5 bases and J shed 0 bases, with 11 bases lying between them. The CDR3 sequence is 15 residues long. Germline CDR1 reads MNHNY; CDR2 reads SVGAGI (reference sequence). Written as DNA, the CDR3 is TGTGCCAGCAGTGGACGGGAGTCAGCCAAAAACATTCAGTACTTC. This translates into CASSGRESAKNIQYF.

The V and J genes are TRBV6-1 and TRBJ1-5, with D perhaps matching TRBD1 (6 bases). This CDR3 spans 14 amino acids. V lost 3 bases to trimming and J lost 5 bases, with 11 bases between them. Germline V gene sequence: CDR1 MNHNS, CDR2 SASEGT. CDR3 sequence (DNA): TGTGCCAGCAGTGATAGGGGGTCCCATCAGCCCCAGCATTTT. Protein product: CASSDRGSHQPQHF.

The chain recombines TRBV28 with TRBJ1-1, with 7 nucleotides matching TRBD1. Germline V gives CDR1 MDHEN, CDR2 SYDVKM. The V gene end was trimmed by 5 bases and the J gene end by 2 bases; junction bases not matched to a gene: 2. The CDR3 runs 13 residues. CDR3 sequence reads: CASSRQGNTEAFF. The CDR3 nucleotides read TGTGCCAGCAGTAGACAGGGAAACACTGAAGCTTTCTTT.

In this sample, this clone turned up a few times. The junction differs from germline at one of its ends, possibly a read error. The chain is built from TRBV4-1 and TRBJ2-7; D is possibly TRBD2 (5 bases). Germline assignment: CDR1 MGHRA and CDR2 YSYEKL. The CDR3 contains 15 residues. The CDR3 sequence: CASSQGSSSDYEQYF. CDR3 sequence (DNA): TGCGCCAGCAGTCAAGGGTCGAGTAGCGATTACGAGCAGTACTTC.

There are a few counts of this clone. This chain joins TRBV27 and TRBJ2-7; 7 nucleotides match TRBD1. Germline CDR1 reads MNHEY; CDR2 reads SMNVEV (reference sequence). The CDR3 is made up of 14 amino acids. With V trimmed by 4 bases and J by 2 bases, 5 bases remained unmatched. This CDR3 is CASSSWDRPYEQYF. CDR3 bases: TGTGCCAGCAGTTCCTGGGACAGACCCTACGAGCAGTACTTC.

In the case of this clone: A far more abundant clone sits one base away, making this likely a read error. The sample carries other DNA sequences with the same CDR3. The V and J genes are TRBV7-9 and TRBJ2-5, with D unclear. CDR1 is SEHNR and CDR2 is FQNEAQ in the germline V gene (reference sequence). The CDR3 is made up of 11 amino acids. The germline V and J ends were trimmed by 4 bases and 1 base, with 1 base remaining between them. The CDR3 DNA is TGTGCCAGCAGCTCCCAAGAGACCCAGTACTTC. Translated: CASSSQETQYF.

DNA of the CDR3: TGTGCCAGCGGCGTAGGGGAACAGCCCCAGCATTTT. This translates into CASGVGEQPQHF. The chain couples TRBV28 to TRBJ1-5, with a tentative D call TRBD1 (5 bases). Between the trimmed V and J ends, which lost 8 bases and 7 bases, there was a span of 12 bases. Germline V gives CDR1 MDHEN, CDR2 SYDVKM. The CDR3 length is 12 residues.